The 10 T cell receptor beta chains reported below all come from one sample, sequenced in a study of siplizumab effects on memory and regulatory T cells. The repertoire was sequenced with immunoSEQ multiplex PCR; TCRdb's copy has only in-frame clones and lacks some. In the table there are some 100,000 clones, 85% to 95% of which are singletons. The specimen was Tregs sorted from blood. These receptor sequences come from a human donor in good health.

The CDR3 sequence: CASSKQGLGNQPQHF. The CDR3 coding sequence is TGTGCCAGCAGTAAACAGGGTTTGGGCAATCAGCCCCAGCATTTT. The chain employs TRBV6-5 and TRBJ1-5; maybe TRBD1 (6 bases). Per the germline V gene, CDR1 is MNHEY and CDR2 is SVGAGI. Trimming took off 5 bases at V and 2 bases at J, with 13 bases between the two ends. The CDR3 length is 15 residues.

The sample holds a few counts of this clone. The rearrangement links TRBV7-8 to TRBJ1-5; possible D gene TRBD1, 5 bases. CDR1 SGHVS and CDR2 FQNEAQ come from the germline V gene. CDR3 length: 17 amino acids. V was shortened by 5 bases and J by 3 bases, with 20 bases between the two germline ends. In nucleotides, the CDR3 is TGTGCCAGCAGCCGCGCCTGGCAGGGAGGCCACAATCAGCCCCAGCATTTT. Encoded protein: CASSRAWQGGHNQPQHF. The variable domain in full, completed from reference TRBV7-8 and TRBJ1-5, reads GAGVSQSPRYKVAKRGQDVALRCDPISGHVSLFWYQQALGQGPEFLTYFQNEAQLDKSGLPSDRFFAERPEGSVSTLKIQRTQQEDSAVYLCASSRAWQGGHNQPQHFGDGTRLSIL.

The chain uses TRBV9 and TRBJ2-3; 8 bases line up with TRBD1. The CDR3 spans 16 residues. Germline V gene data show CDR1 as SGDLS and CDR2 as YYNGEE. J lost 2 bases, V lost 1 base, and 6 bases had no gene match. CDR3 sequence (DNA): TGTGCCAGCAGCGTAAGGCCCCAGGGGGCCACAGATACGCAGTATTTT. Its translation: CASSVRPQGATDTQYF.

This chain links TRBV14 with TRBJ1-5; D uncertain. Germline V gene data show CDR1 as SGHDN and CDR2 as FVKESK. CDR3 length: 13 residues. The V and J ends lost 0 bases and 0 bases respectively, with 0 bases between them. CDR3 in amino acids: CASSQDSNQPQHF. The CDR3 DNA is TGTGCCAGCAGCCAAGATAGCAATCAGCCCCAGCATTTT. The entire variable domain, with the rest obtained from reference TRBV14 and TRBJ1-5, is as follows: EAGVTQFPSHSVIEKGQTVTLRCDPISGHDNLYWYRRVMGKEIKFLLHFVKESKQDESGMPNNRFLAERTGGTYSTLKVQPAELEDSGVYFCASSQDSNQPQHFGDGTRLSIL.

V gene TRBV15 combines with J gene TRBJ1-1; D might be TRBD1 (5 bases). Trimming took off 6 bases at V and 1 base at J, with 12 bases between the two ends. Per the germline V gene, CDR1 is LNHNV and CDR2 is YYDKDF (reference sequence). The CDR3 runs to 14 residues. CDR3 nucleotides: TGTGCCACCAGGAAGAGCGGGGGGAACACTGAAGCTTTCTTT. It encodes CATRKSGGNTEAFF.

The V gene is TRBV27, the J gene TRBJ2-1; maybe TRBD1 (6 bases). Germline values: CDR1 MNHEY, CDR2 SMNVEV (reference sequence). The CDR3 sequence is 17 residues long. V was shortened by 5 bases and J by 0 bases, with 17 bases between the two germline ends. For the CDR3, the DNA is TGTGCCAGCAGTCTTCCGACCGGGACATCCTCCTACAATGAGCAGTTCTTC. Amino acid sequence: CASSLPTGTSSYNEQFF.

The rearrangement links TRBV7-2 to TRBJ2-5, with a possible D match to TRBD1 (6 bases). Germline V gives CDR1 SGHTA, CDR2 FQGNSA. The CDR3 covers 14 residues. The V end lost 2 bases, the J end lost 3 bases, and 10 bases lay between the germline ends. For the CDR3, the DNA is TGTGCCAGCAGCTTATGGGGGCGGGAAGAGACCCAGTACTTC. Encoded protein: CASSLWGREETQYF.

The chain employs TRBV5-4 and TRBJ1-1, with unresolved D. This CDR3 is 14 amino acids long. V was pared by 2 bases and J by 4 bases, with 12 bases between. The germline gives CDR1 SGHNT, CDR2 YYREEE (reference sequence). CDR3 sequence: CASSFFGIRTEAFF. In DNA form, the CDR3 reads TGTGCCAGCAGCTTCTTTGGGATTCGCACTGAAGCTTTCTTT.

The rearrangement links TRBV7-2 to TRBJ2-2; 10 bases are a match to TRBD2. The CDR3 runs 17 residues. The trim removed 4 bases at V and 9 bases at J, leaving 14 bases unmatched. Germline values: CDR1 SGHTA, CDR2 FQGNSA. CDR3 protein: CASSSKREGQSSRELFF. For the CDR3, the DNA is TGTGCCAGCAGCTCAAAGCGGGAGGGTCAAAGTTCTAGGGAGCTGTTTTTT.

CDR3 loop: CASSLLTSYEQYF. Written as DNA, the CDR3 is TGTGCCAGCAGCTTGCTAACTTCCTACGAGCAGTACTTC. The rearrangement links TRBV5-5 to TRBJ2-7; no clear D. Germline values: CDR1 SGHKS, CDR2 YYEKEE (reference sequence). The germline V and J ends were trimmed by 1 base and 1 base, with 6 bases remaining between them. The CDR3 totals 13 residues.